This record looks at one TCR beta chain sequence and its context. As yet, its antigen is unknown. Sequencing used immunoSEQ multiplex PCR; TCRdb keeps in-frame clones, though not all of them. The sample lists around 12,000 clones, over 65% occurring once. These data belong to a study of tumor-infiltrating lymphocytes in localized non-small cell lung cancer. Study results and limitations: Technical variation could not be separated from intratumor heterogeneity here.

This CDR3 has 16 residues. V was shortened by 4 bases and J by 1 base, with 16 bases between the two germline ends. The V gene's germline CDR1 is KGHSH and CDR2 LQKENI. This chain joins TRBV18 and TRBJ1-1; the D is unclear. Material: lung tumor tissue. This TCR was sampled from a human donor with non-small cell lung cancer. CDR3 DNA sequence: TGTGCCAGCTCACTCGCAGAGGTAGGACGGAACACTGAAGCTTTCTTT. This translates into CASSLAEVGRNTEAFF.